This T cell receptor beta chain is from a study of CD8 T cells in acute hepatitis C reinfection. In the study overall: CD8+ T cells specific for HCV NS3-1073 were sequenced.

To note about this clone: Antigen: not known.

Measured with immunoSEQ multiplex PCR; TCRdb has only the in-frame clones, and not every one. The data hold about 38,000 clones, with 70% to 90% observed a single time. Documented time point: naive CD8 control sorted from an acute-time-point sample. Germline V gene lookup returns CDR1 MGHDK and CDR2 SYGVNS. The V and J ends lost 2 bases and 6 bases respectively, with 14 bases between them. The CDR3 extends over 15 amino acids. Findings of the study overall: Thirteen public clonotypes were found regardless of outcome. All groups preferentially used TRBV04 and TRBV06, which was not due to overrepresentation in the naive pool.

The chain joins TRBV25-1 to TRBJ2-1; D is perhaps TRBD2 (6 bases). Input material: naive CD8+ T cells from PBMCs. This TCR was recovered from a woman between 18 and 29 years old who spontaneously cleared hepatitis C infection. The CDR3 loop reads CASSELDVEGNEQFF. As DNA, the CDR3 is TGTGCCAGCAGTGAACTAGACGTGGAGGGCAATGAGCAGTTCTTC.